This is a list of T cell receptor beta chains from one sample in a study of T cells in Graves' hyperthyroidism and ophthalmopathy. Each CDR3 protein gets one entry after TCRdb re-called the multiplex PCR reads with MiXCR. This table holds more than 500,000 distinct CDR3 sequences, 15% to 20% found once. The sequencing input was blood. The receptors shown here come from a woman younger than 45 with Graves' ophthalmopathy. Each CDR3 is given with its conserved first and last residue. Not every row has a clone size; where given, it reads once, few, many or a size class.

J gene | V gene | clone size | CDR3 protein
TRBJ2-2 | TRBV6-1 | many | CASSEMTASNTGELFF
TRBJ1-1 | TRBV19 | - | CASSDPGDTEAFF
TRBJ2-5 | TRBV5-1 | few | CASSLGGKREETQYF
TRBJ2-1 | TRBV2 | - | CAIRRANEQFF
TRBJ2-1 | TRBV12-3/TRBV12-4 | - | CASKGLYMPSGNAGAEQFF
TRBJ2-5 | TRBV7-9 | - | CASSLWGETEYQETQYF
TRBJ1-2 | TRBV6-4 | - | CASSVDDNYGYTF
TRBJ2-3 | TRBV28 | many | CASIHADTQYF
TRBJ1-1 | TRBV11-2 | many | CASSLEGQGGTEAFF
TRBJ1-4 | TRBV5-6 | few | CASSHPGVTEKLFF
TRBJ2-7 | TRBV7-9 | many | CASSLAGVGQYF
TRBJ1-2 | TRBV28 | many | CASSLRTGFYGYTF
TRBJ2-2 | TRBV11-2 | - | CASSLFLRKGDAGELFF
TRBJ2-3 | TRBV12-5 | - | CASAWRGYTDTQYF
TRBJ2-1 | TRBV20-1 | - | CSASSSVRAGRFF
TRBJ2-1 | TRBV19 | - | CASSNAGGSYNEQFF
TRBJ1-1 | TRBV6-2/TRBV6-3 | few | CASSLPWTGGTEAFF
TRBJ1-3 | TRBV18 | - | CASSPSSDSSGNTIYF
TRBJ2-7 | TRBV6-1 | few | CASSAQGYEQYF
TRBJ2-3 | TRBV20-1 | - | CSARDGNSGDTQYF
TRBJ2-7 | TRBV29-1 | - | CSVEKGLAGSYEQYF
TRBJ2-1 | TRBV2 | many | CASSGAGQRDEQFF
TRBJ1-2 | TRBV11-2 | many | CASSFNTTNYGYTF
TRBJ2-3 | TRBV7-3 | - | CASNVGGSTDTQYF
TRBJ2-1 | TRBV7-3 | few | CASSSMAGGDEQFF
TRBJ1-2 | TRBV29-1 | - | CSVEGSYGGYTF
TRBJ2-1 | TRBV15 | many | CATSFQWDRGGINEQFF
TRBJ1-2 | TRBV5-5 | many | CASSLLRGYTF
TRBJ2-1 | TRBV20-1 | many | CSGPAGGNNEQFF